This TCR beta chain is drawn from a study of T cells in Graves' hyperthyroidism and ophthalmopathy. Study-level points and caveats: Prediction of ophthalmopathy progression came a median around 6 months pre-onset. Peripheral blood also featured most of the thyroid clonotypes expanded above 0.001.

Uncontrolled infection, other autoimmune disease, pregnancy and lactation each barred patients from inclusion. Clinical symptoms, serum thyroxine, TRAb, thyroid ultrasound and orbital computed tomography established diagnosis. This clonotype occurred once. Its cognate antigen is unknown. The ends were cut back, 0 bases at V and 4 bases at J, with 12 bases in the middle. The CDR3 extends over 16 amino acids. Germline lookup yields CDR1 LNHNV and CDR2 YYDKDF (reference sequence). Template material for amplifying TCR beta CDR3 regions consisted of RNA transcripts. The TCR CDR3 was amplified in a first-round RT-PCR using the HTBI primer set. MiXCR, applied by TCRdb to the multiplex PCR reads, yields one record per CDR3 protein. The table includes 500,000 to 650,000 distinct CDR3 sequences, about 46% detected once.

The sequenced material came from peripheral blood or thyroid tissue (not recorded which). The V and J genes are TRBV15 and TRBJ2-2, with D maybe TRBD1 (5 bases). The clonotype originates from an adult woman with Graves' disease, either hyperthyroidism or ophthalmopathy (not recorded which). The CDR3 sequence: CATSRDAGMGTGELFF. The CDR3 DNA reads TGTGCCACCAGCAGAGACGCAGGGATGGGCACCGGGGAGCTGTTTTTT.